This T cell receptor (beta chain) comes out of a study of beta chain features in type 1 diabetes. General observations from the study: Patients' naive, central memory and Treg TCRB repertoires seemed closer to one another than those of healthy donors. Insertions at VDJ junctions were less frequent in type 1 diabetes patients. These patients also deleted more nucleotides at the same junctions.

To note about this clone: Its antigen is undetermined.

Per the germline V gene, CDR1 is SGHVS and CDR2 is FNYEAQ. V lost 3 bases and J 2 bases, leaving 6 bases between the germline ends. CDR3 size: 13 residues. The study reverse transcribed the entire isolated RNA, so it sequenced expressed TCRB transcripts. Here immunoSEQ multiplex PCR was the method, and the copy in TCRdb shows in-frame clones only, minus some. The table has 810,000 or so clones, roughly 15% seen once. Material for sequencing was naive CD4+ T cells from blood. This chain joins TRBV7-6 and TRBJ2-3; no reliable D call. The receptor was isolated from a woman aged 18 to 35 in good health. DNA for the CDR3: TGTGCCAGCAGCTTCGGCGCCACAGATACGCAGTATTTT. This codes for CASSFGATDTQYF.